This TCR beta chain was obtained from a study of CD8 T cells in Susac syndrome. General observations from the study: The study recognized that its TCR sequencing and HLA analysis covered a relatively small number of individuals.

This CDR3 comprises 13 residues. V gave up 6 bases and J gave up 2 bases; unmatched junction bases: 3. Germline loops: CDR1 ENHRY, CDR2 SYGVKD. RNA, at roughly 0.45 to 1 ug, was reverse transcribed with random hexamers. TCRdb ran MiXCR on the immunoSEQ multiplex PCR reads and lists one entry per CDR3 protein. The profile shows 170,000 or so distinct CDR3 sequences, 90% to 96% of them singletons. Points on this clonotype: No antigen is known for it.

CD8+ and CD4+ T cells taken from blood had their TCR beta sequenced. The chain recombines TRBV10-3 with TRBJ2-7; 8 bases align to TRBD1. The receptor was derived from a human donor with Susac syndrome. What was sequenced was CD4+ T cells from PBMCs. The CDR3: CAIRADRAYEQYV. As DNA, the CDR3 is TGTGCCATCAGGGCGGACAGGGCCTACGAGCAGTACGTC.